This TCR beta chain stems from a study of shared clonotypes between healthy human individuals. Study overall: Researchers drew samples from a couple of women and three men aged 18 to 49. Study-wide results and limits: The generation probabilities recorded for non-shared clonotypes fell below those of clonotypes shared by all four donors.

CD45RO-negative, CCR7-selected cells formed the naive CD8 fraction, which excluded terminally differentiated effector memory CD45RA+ cells. Donors, healthy HIV-negative adults, lacked recent acute infections or vaccinations. Splitting of each subset's genomic DNA was done evenly across several immunoSEQ plates. Sequencing used immunoSEQ multiplex PCR; TCRdb keeps in-frame clones, though not all of them. Of millions of clones in the sample, just over 90% were seen once. This clone was seen a handful of times. Antigen specificity is unknown. The CDR3 spans 13 residues. Trimming removed 4 bases from V and 5 bases from J, with 12 bases in between. Germline-derived CDR1 and CDR2 are SQVTM and ANQGSEA.

The sequence was obtained from a man aged 18-30 years in good health. Some clones in this sample may be carry-over from other donors' samples. Specimen: naive CD8+ T cells from PBMCs. This chain links TRBV29-1 with TRBJ1-5; D is unclear. The CDR3 DNA is TGCAGCGTTGTGGACGGATCTTATCAGCCCCAGCATTTT. Its protein product is CSVVDGSYQPQHF.